A selection of T cell receptor beta chains follows, all from one sample in a study of T-cell reconstitution after alpha-beta-depleted transplantation in children. TCRdb fed the PCR reads into MiXCR, producing one record per CDR3 protein. The table shows fewer than 350,000 distinct CDR3 sequences, with roughly a tenth occurring only once. Source: PBMCs, taken before TCRalphabeta/CD19-depleted stem cell transplant. The receptor set was obtained from a boy under two years old with acute myeloid leukemia, due to receive a stem cell transplant. Each CDR3 is given without its conserved first and last residue. The order of the fields is clone size, J gene, V gene, CDR3 protein. Only some rows state a clone size, as once, few, many or a class for expanded clones.

abundance: .
j_gene: TRBJ1-4
v_gene: TRBV2
CDR3aa: ACCLRVSYVATNEKLF

abundance: few
j_gene: TRBJ2-5
v_gene: TRBV6-1
CDR3aa: ASSEDRGPETQY

abundance: many
j_gene: TRBJ2-2
v_gene: TRBV12-3/TRBV12-4
CDR3aa: ASSLGTGRGGELF

abundance: many
j_gene: TRBJ2-1
v_gene: TRBV10-3
CDR3aa: AISESVNNEQF

abundance: many
j_gene: TRBJ2-4
v_gene: TRBV6-1
CDR3aa: ASSDGTRVAKY

abundance: many
j_gene: TRBJ1-3
v_gene: TRBV25-1
CDR3aa: ASSDEGSGNTIY

abundance: once
j_gene: TRBJ2-3
v_gene: TRBV3-1
CDR3aa: ASTQVLGGRASGDTQY

abundance: few
j_gene: TRBJ1-1
v_gene: TRBV7-8
CDR3aa: ASSLDRDRGFTEAF

abundance: many
j_gene: TRBJ2-2
v_gene: TRBV19
CDR3aa: ASKLAGGPGTGELF

abundance: few
j_gene: TRBJ2-5
v_gene: TRBV10-3
CDR3aa: ATLSSGNQTQY

abundance: .
j_gene: TRBJ1-5
v_gene: TRBV23-1
CDR3aa: AIPRPGIHRNQPQH

abundance: .
j_gene: TRBJ2-2
v_gene: TRBV7-2
CDR3aa: ASSALLASGELF

abundance: many
j_gene: TRBJ2-5
v_gene: TRBV7-9
CDR3aa: ASGTVSGGTQY

abundance: .
j_gene: TRBJ2-3
v_gene: TRBV20-1
CDR3aa: SASRISTDTQY

abundance: few
j_gene: TRBJ2-1
v_gene: TRBV7-3
CDR3aa: ASSLKGDREDYNEQF

abundance: many
j_gene: TRBJ2-4
v_gene: TRBV6-2/TRBV6-3
CDR3aa: ASSLSGRLLAKNIQY

abundance: many
j_gene: TRBJ2-3
v_gene: TRBV9
CDR3aa: ASSVDWVITDTQY

abundance: .
j_gene: TRBJ1-5
v_gene: TRBV6-1
CDR3aa: ASNDKSLGYTNQPQH

abundance: many
j_gene: TRBJ2-7
v_gene: TRBV20-1
CDR3aa: SAATTPEQY

abundance: many
j_gene: TRBJ2-2
v_gene: TRBV5-1
CDR3aa: ASSLRGTGNGELF

abundance: .
j_gene: TRBJ2-7
v_gene: TRBV19
CDR3aa: ASRTTGSLLYEQY

abundance: .
j_gene: TRBJ2-4
v_gene: TRBV6-1
CDR3aa: ASSDGAGGPGNIQY

abundance: .
j_gene: TRBJ2-4
v_gene: TRBV18
CDR3aa: ASSPPLSLAKNIQY

abundance: many
j_gene: TRBJ2-1
v_gene: TRBV7-3
CDR3aa: ASSLMGAPALLSNEQF

abundance: few
j_gene: TRBJ1-5
v_gene: TRBV25-1
CDR3aa: ASSEYRGKRTNQPQH

abundance: few
j_gene: TRBJ1-5
v_gene: TRBV7-2
CDR3aa: ASSLWTGEGNQPQH

abundance: many
j_gene: TRBJ2-1
v_gene: TRBV27
CDR3aa: ASSGASGTLHEQF

abundance: many
j_gene: TRBJ2-7
v_gene: TRBV3-1
CDR3aa: ASSHHVAGEQY

abundance: many
j_gene: TRBJ2-7
v_gene: TRBV28
CDR3aa: ASRRLGGSVYEQY

abundance: .
j_gene: TRBJ2-7
v_gene: TRBV14
CDR3aa: ASSQALAGEQY

abundance: many
j_gene: TRBJ2-2
v_gene: TRBV6-5
CDR3aa: ASSYTGTGGAGELF

abundance: many
j_gene: TRBJ2-1
v_gene: TRBV4-1
CDR3aa: ASSQDPAGYSYNEQF

abundance: many
j_gene: TRBJ2-7
v_gene: TRBV6-6
CDR3aa: ASSYSNYEQY

abundance: many
j_gene: TRBJ1-5
v_gene: TRBV6-6
CDR3aa: ATSEGNQPQH

abundance: many
j_gene: TRBJ2-1
v_gene: TRBV29-1
CDR3aa: SVEGGLAGGWSYNEQF

abundance: few
j_gene: TRBJ2-4
v_gene: TRBV19
CDR3aa: ASSIQDRGAKNIQY

abundance: many
j_gene: TRBJ1-1
v_gene: TRBV20-1
CDR3aa: SAPKGQGRTEAF

abundance: many
j_gene: TRBJ2-5
v_gene: TRBV5-1
CDR3aa: ASSSLAGSRVETQY

abundance: .
j_gene: TRBJ2-1
v_gene: TRBV7-3
CDR3aa: ASSPIAGTFNEQF

abundance: many
j_gene: TRBJ2-3
v_gene: TRBV7-3
CDR3aa: ASSLAGGPPDTQY

abundance: .
j_gene: TRBJ1-1
v_gene: TRBV10-3
CDR3aa: AIRGGGTEAF

abundance: many
j_gene: TRBJ2-2
v_gene: TRBV28
CDR3aa: ASSTGGAPNTGELF

abundance: many
j_gene: TRBJ2-3
v_gene: TRBV7-7
CDR3aa: ASSPRTGVDTQY

abundance: few
j_gene: TRBJ2-7
v_gene: TRBV12-3/TRBV12-4
CDR3aa: ASSSPTGGAGTYSYEQY

abundance: many
j_gene: TRBJ1-5
v_gene: TRBV4-2
CDR3aa: ASSREDRGNQPQH

abundance: few
j_gene: TRBJ2-4
v_gene: TRBV19
CDR3aa: ASATGAKNIQY

abundance: many
j_gene: TRBJ2-3
v_gene: TRBV12-3/TRBV12-4
CDR3aa: ASRPGRMSTDTQY

abundance: few
j_gene: TRBJ2-1
v_gene: TRBV4-1
CDR3aa: ASSQVGLAGGYNEQF

abundance: .
j_gene: TRBJ2-7
v_gene: TRBV5-4
CDR3aa: ASSSPRRDEQY

abundance: many
j_gene: TRBJ2-4
v_gene: TRBV7-2
CDR3aa: ASSLGAKNIQY

abundance: many
j_gene: TRBJ2-3
v_gene: TRBV4-3
CDR3aa: ASSQEGLAGYTDTQY

abundance: many
j_gene: TRBJ2-3
v_gene: TRBV20-1
CDR3aa: SARDRWATDTQY

abundance: many
j_gene: TRBJ2-1
v_gene: TRBV12-3/TRBV12-4
CDR3aa: ASSFNRDRSYNEQF